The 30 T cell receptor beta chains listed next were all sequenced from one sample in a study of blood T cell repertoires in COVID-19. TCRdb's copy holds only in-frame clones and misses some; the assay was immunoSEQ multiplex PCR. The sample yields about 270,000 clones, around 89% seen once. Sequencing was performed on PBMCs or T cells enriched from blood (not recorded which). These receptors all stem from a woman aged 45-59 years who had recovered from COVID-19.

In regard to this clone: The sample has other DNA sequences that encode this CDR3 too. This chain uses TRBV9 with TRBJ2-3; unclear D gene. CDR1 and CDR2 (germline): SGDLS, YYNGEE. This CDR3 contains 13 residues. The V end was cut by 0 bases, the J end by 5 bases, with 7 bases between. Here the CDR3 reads CASSVGSGDTQYF. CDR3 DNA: TGTGCCAGCAGCGTAGGATCGGGAGATACGCAGTATTTT. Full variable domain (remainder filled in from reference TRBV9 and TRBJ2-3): DSGVTQTPKHLITATGQRVTLRCSPRSGDLSVYWYQQSLDQGLQFLIQYYNGEERAKGNILERFSAQQFPDLHSELNLSSLELGDSALYFCASSVGSGDTQYFGPGTRLTVL.

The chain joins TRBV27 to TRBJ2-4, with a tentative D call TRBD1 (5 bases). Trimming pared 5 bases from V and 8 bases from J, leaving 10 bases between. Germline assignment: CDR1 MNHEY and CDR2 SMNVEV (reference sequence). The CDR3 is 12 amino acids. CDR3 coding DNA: TGTGCCAGCAGTAACCTACAGGACATTCAGTACTTC. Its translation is CASSNLQDIQYF.

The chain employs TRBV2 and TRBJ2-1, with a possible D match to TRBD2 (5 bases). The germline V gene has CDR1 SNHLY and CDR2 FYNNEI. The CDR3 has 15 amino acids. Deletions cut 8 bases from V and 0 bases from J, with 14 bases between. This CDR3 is CASLEQRSSYNEQFF. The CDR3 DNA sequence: TGTGCCAGCTTGGAGCAGCGGAGCTCCTACAATGAGCAGTTCTTC.

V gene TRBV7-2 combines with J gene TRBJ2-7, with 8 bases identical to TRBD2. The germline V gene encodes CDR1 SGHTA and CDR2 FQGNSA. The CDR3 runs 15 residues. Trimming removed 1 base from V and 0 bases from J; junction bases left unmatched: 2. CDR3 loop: CASSLGTSPSYEQYF. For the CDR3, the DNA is TGTGCCAGCAGCTTAGGGACTAGCCCCTCCTACGAGCAGTACTTC. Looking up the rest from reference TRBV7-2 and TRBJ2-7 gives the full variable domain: GAGVSQSPSNKVTEKGKDVELRCDPISGHTALYWYRQSLGQGLEFLIYFQGNSAPDKSGLPSDRFSAERTGGSVSTLTIQRTQQEDSAVYLCASSLGTSPSYEQYFGPGTRLTVT.

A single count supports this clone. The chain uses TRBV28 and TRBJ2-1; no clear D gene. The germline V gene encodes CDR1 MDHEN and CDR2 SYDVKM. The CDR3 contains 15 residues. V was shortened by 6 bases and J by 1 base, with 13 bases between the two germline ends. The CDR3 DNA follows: TGTGCCAGCAGCCTCGAGTTATGGTCCTACAATGAGCAGTTCTTC. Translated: CASSLELWSYNEQFF.

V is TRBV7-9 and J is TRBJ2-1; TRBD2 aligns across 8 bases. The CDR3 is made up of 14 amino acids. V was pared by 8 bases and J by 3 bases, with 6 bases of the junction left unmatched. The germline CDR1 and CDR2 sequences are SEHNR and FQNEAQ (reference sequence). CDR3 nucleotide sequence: TGTGCCAGCGGGGTAGCGGGGATCTACAATGAGCAGTTCTTC. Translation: CASGVAGIYNEQFF.

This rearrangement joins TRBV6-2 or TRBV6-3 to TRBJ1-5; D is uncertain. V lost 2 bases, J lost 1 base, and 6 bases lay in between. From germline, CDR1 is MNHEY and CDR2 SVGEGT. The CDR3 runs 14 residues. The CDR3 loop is CASSYAQSNQPQHF. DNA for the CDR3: TGTGCCAGCAGTTACGCCCAGAGCAATCAGCCCCAGCATTTT.

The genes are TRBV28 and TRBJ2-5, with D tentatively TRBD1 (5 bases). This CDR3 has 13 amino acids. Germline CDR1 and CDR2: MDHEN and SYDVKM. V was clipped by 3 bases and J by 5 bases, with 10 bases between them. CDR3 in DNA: TGTGCCAGCAGTTTGCAGGGCGTGGAGACCCAGTACTTC. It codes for CASSLQGVETQYF.

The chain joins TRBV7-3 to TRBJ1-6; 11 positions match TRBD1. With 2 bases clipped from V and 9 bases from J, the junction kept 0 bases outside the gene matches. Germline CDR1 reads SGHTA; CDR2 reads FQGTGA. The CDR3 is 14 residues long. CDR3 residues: CASSLGTGGSPLHF. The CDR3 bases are TGTGCCAGCAGCTTAGGGACAGGGGGTTCACCCCTCCACTTT.

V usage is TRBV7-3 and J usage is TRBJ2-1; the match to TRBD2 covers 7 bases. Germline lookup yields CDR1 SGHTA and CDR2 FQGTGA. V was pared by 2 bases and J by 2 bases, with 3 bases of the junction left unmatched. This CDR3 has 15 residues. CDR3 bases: TGTGCCAGCAGCTTAGCGGGAGAGACCTACAATGAGCAGTTCTTC. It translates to CASSLAGETYNEQFF. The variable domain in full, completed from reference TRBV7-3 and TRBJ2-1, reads GAGVSQTPSNKVTEKGKYVELRCDPISGHTALYWYRQSLGQGPEFLIYFQGTGAADDSGLPNDRFFAVRPEGSVSTLKIQRTERGDSAVYLCASSLAGETYNEQFFGPGTRLTVL.

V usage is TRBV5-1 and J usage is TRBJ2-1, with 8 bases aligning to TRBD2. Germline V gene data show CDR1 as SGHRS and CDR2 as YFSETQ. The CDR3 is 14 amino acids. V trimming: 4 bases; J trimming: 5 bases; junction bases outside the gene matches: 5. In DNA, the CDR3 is TGCGCCAGCAGCCTTTCGGGAGGGCACAATGAGCAGTTCTTC. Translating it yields CASSLSGGHNEQFF.

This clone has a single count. The CDR3 nucleotides read TGCGCCAGCAGCCAACGGACAGGAGCCAAAAACATTCAGTACTTC. This gives the protein CASSQRTGAKNIQYF. The rearrangement uses TRBV4-1 and TRBJ2-4, with TRBD1 matching 7 bases. Trimming cost V 2 bases and J 0 bases; bases outside gene matches: 1. Germline CDR1 and CDR2: MGHRA and YSYEKL. The CDR3 totals 15 residues.

CDR3 sequence: CASSLKGGTGMGEQYF. The CDR3 DNA sequence: TGTGCCAGCAGCTTAAAGGGTGGGACAGGGATGGGCGAGCAGTACTTC. The V call is TRBV7-2, the J call TRBJ2-7, with 9 bases that match TRBD1. The CDR3 totals 16 residues. From germline, CDR1 is SGHTA and CDR2 FQGNSA. The V gene end was trimmed by 2 bases and the J gene end by 6 bases; junction bases not matched to a gene: 11.

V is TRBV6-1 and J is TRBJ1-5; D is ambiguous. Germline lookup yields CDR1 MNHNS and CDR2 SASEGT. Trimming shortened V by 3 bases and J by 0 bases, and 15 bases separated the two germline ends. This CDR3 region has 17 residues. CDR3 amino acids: CASSDQPGVYSNQPQHF. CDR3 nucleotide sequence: TGTGCCAGCAGTGATCAACCGGGAGTTTATAGCAATCAGCCCCAGCATTTT.

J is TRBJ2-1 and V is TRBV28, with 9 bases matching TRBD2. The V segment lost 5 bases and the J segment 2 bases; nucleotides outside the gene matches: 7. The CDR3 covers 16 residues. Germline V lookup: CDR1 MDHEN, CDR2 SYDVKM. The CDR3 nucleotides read TGTGCCAGCAGTACTACGACTAGCGGTACCTACAATGAGCAGTTCTTC. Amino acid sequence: CASSTTTSGTYNEQFF.

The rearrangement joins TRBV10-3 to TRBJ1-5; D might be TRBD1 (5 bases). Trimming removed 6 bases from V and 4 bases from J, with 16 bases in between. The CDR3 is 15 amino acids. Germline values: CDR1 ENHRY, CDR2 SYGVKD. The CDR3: CAIRDPGSRNQPQHF. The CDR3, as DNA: TGTGCCATCAGAGACCCAGGGTCGAGAAATCAGCCCCAGCATTTT.

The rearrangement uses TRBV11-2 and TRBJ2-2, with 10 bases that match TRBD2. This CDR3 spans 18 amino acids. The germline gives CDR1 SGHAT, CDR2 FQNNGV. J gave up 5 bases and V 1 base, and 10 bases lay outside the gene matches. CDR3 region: CASSLGLAGESWTGELFF. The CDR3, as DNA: TGTGCCAGCAGCTTAGGCCTAGCGGGAGAAAGTTGGACCGGGGAGCTGTTTTTT.

The CDR3 here is CASRSGTRRSRRTDTQYF. The CDR3 DNA reads TGTGCCAGCAGATCCGGGACTAGAAGATCGAGACGCACAGATACGCAGTATTTT. V usage is TRBV5-6 and J usage is TRBJ2-3; TRBD2 matches 8 bases. The junction had 15 bases not matched to a gene; V was cut back by 5 bases and J by 1 base. Germline CDR1 and CDR2: SGHDT and YYEEEE. The CDR3 runs 18 residues.

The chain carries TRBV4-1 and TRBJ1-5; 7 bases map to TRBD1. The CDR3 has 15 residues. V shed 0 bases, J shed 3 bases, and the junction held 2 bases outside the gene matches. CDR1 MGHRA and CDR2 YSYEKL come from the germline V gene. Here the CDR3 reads CASSQDGTANQPQHF. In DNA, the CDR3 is TGCGCCAGCAGCCAAGATGGGACAGCCAATCAGCCCCAGCATTTT.

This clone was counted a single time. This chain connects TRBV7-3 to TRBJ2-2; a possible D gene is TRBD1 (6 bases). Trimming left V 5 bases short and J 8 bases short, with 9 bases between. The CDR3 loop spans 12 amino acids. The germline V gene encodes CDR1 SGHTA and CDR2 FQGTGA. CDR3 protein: CASSETGGELFF. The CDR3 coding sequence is TGTGCCAGCAGCGAAACAGGGGGGGAGCTGTTTTTT.

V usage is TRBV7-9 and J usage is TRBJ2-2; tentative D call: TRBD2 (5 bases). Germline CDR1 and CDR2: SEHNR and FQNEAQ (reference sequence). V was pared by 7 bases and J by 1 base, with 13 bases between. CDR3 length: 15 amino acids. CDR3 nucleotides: TGTGCCAGCATCCCGGGCGGGTGGAACACCGGGGAGCTGTTTTTT. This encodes CASIPGGWNTGELFF.

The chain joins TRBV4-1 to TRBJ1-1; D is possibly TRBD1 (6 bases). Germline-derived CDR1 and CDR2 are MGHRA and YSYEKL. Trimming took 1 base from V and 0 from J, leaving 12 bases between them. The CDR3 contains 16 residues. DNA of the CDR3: TGCGCCAGCAGCCAAGCCCGGACAGCCTTGAACACTGAAGCTTTCTTT. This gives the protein CASSQARTALNTEAFF.

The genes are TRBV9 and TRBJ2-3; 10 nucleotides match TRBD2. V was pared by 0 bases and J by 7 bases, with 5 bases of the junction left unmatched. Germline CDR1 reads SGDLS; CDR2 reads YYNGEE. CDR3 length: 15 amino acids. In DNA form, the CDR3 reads TGTGCCAGCAGCGTAGGAGCGGGAGGGCCAAATACGCAGTATTTT. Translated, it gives CASSVGAGGPNTQYF.

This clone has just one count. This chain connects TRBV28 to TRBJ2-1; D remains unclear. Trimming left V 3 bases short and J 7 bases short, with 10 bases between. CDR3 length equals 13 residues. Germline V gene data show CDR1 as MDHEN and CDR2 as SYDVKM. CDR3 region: CASSFSGRNEQFF. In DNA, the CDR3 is TGTGCCAGCAGTTTCTCGGGTAGGAATGAGCAGTTCTTC.

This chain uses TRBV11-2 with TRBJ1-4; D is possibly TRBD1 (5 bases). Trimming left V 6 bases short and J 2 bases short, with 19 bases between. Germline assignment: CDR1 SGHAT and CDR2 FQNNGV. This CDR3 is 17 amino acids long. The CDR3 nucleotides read TGTGCCAGCAGGTTGGGTCGGGGGTGGAAGACTAATGAAAAACTGTTTTTT. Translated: CASRLGRGWKTNEKLFF.

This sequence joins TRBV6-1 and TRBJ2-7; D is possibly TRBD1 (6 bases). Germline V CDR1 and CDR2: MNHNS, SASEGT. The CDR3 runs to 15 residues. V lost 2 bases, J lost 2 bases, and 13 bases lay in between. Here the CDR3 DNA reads TGTGCCAGCAGTGAATGGAACAGGGTGGCCTACGAGCAGTACTTC. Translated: CASSEWNRVAYEQYF.

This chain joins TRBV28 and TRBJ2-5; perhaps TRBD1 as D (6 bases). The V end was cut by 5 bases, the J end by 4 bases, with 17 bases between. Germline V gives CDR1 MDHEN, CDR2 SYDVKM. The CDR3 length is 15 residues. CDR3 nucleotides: TGTGCCAGCAGTGGGGGCTACAGGTCTGGAGAGACCCAGTACTTC. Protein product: CASSGGYRSGETQYF.

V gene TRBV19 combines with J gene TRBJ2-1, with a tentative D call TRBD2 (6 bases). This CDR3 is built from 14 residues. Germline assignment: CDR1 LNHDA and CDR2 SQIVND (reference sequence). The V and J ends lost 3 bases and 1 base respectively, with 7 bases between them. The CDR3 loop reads CASSMGLSYNEQFF. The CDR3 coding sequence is TGTGCCAGTAGTATGGGACTTTCCTACAATGAGCAGTTCTTC. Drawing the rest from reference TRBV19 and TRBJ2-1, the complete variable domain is DGGITQSPKYLFRKEGQNVTLSCEQNLNHDAMYWYRQDPGQGLRLIYYSQIVNDFQKGDIAEGYSVSREKKESFPLTVTSAQKNPTAFYLCASSMGLSYNEQFFGPGTRLTVL.

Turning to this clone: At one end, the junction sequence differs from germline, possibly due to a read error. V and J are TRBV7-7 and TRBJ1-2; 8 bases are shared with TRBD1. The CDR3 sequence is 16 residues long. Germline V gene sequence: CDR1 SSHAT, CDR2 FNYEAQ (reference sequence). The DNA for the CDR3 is TGTGCTAGCAGCTTTACCTGGGACAGGACTGCGACGGACTACACCTTC. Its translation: CASSFTWDRTATDYTF.

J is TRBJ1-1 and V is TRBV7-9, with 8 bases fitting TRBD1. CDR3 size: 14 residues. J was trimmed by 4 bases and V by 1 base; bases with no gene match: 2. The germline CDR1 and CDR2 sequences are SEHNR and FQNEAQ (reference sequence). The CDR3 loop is CASSLDRGITEAFF. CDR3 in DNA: TGTGCCAGCAGCTTAGACAGGGGGATCACTGAAGCTTTCTTT.